Sequencing of this TCR beta chain was carried out in a study of shared clonotypes between healthy human individuals. Profiling relied on immunoSEQ multiplex PCR, and the TCRdb table lists in-frame clones only, not all of them. The sample includes fewer than 2.5 million clones, more than 85% of them seen just once. The CDR3 contains 14 residues. Per the germline V gene, CDR1 is GTSNPN and CDR2 is SVGIG (reference sequence). Trimming cost V 5 bases and J 4 bases, with 15 bases left between them. Material: naive CD4+ T cells from PBMCs. Described subset: CD45RA+ positively selected. The chain joins TRBV30 to TRBJ1-5; possibly TRBD1 for D (5 bases). The receptor was isolated from a man between 18 and 35 years old in good health. Some clones in this sample may be carry-over from other donors' samples. CDR3 nucleotides: TGTGCCTGGCCTGTAGCGGGGCAAAATCAGCCCCAGCATTTT. Its translation: CAWPVAGQNQPQHF. Based on the CDR3 plus reference TRBV30 and TRBJ1-5, the full variable domain is SQTIHQWPATLVQPVGSPLSLECTVEGTSNPNLYWYRQAAGRGLQLLFYSVGIGQISSEVPQNLSASRPQDRQFILSSKKLLLSDSGFYLCAWPVAGQNQPQHFGDGTRLSIL.